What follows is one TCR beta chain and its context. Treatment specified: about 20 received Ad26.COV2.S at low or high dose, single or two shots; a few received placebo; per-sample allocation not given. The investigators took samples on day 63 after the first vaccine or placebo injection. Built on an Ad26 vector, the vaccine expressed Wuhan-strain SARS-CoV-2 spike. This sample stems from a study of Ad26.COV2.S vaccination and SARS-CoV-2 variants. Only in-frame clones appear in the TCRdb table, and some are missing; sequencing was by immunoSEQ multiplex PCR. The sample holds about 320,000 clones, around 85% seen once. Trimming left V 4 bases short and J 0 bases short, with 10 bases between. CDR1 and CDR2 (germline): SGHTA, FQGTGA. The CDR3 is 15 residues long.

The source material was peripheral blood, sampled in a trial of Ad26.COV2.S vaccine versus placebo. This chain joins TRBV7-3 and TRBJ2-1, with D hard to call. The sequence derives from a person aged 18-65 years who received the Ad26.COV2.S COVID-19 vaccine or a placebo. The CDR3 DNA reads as TGTGCCAGCAGCTCCGATTCAAGCTCCTACAATGAGCAGTTCTTC. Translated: CASSSDSSSYNEQFF.